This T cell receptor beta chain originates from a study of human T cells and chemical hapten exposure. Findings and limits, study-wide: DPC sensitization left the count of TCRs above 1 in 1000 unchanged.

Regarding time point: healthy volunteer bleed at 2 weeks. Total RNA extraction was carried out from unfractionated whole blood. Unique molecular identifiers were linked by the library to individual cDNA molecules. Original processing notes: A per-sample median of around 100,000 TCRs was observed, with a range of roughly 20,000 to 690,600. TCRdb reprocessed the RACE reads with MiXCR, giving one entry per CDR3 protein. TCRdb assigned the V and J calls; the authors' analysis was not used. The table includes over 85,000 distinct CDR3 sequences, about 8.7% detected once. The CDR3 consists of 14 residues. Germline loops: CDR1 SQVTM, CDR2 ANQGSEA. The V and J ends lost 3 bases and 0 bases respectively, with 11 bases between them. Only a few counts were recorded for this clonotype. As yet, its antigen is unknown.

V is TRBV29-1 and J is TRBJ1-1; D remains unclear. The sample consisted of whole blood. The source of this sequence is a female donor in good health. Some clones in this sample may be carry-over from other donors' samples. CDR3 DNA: TGCAGCGTTGACGGTGAGCCTATGAACACTGAAGCTTTCTTT. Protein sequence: CSVDGEPMNTEAFF.